The subject of this entry is one TCR beta chain. The germline V and J ends were trimmed by 4 bases and 3 bases, with 11 bases remaining between them. In germline, CDR1 is SGHNT, CDR2 YYREEE (reference sequence). This CDR3 has 13 residues. Method: immunoSEQ multiplex PCR; TCRdb's copy keeps in-frame clones and lacks some. The data contain some 300,000 clones, about 88% of them seen just once; the ten biggest clones take up around 1.2%. This record comes from a study of blood T cell repertoires in COVID-19. In the study overall: Some COVID-19 samples were acute and others convalescent; all came from the United States, Italy and Spain. In each case, the material was cDNA or gDNA derived from T cells, B-cell-depleted T cells, or PBMCs.

The receptor comes from a man in his 70s with acute or convalescent COVID-19. Sequencing was done on a sample of peripheral blood. The chain employs TRBV5-4 and TRBJ2-7; D possibly corresponds to TRBD1 (7 bases). The CDR3 loop reads CASSQGGFYEQYF. The CDR3 region has the DNA TGTGCCAGCAGCCAGGGGGGTTTCTACGAGCAGTACTTC.